This T cell receptor beta chain came from a study of type 1 and type 2 diabetes patients. Genomic DNA was the PCR template. Amplification of the beta chain CDR3 used 30 forward and 13 reverse multiplex primers. TCRdb itself ran the multiplex PCR reads through MiXCR, one entry per CDR3 protein. The data contain 280,000 or so distinct CDR3 sequences, 47% of them singletons. The receptor was isolated from a man aged 18 to 35 with type 2 diabetes. Source material: peripheral blood mononuclear cells (PBMCs).

The CDR3 spells CASSEWGTGSYEQYF. The CDR3 DNA reads as TGTGCCAGCAGTGAATGGGGGACAGGTTCCTACGAGCAGTACTTC. The chain uses TRBV6-1 and TRBJ2-7, with TRBD1 matching over 8 bases. V dropped 2 bases and J dropped 1; count of bases not matched to a gene: 4. CDR1 is MNHNS and CDR2 is SASEGT in the germline V gene. CDR3 length equals 15 residues.